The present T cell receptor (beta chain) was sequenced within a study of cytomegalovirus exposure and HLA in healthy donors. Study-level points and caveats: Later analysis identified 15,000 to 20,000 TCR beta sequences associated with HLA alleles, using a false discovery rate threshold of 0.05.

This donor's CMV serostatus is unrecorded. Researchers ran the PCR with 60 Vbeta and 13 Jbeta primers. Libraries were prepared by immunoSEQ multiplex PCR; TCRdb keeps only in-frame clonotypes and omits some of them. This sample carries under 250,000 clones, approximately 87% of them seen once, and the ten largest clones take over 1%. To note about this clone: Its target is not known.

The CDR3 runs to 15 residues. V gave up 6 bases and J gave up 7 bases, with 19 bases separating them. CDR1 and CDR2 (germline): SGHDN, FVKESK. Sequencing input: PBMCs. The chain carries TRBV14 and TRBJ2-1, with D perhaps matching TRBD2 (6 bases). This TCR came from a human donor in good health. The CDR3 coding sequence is TGTGCCAGCAGTCCCGCATCGGGAGTCTGGAATGAGCAGTTCTTC. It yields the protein CASSPASGVWNEQFF.